The TCR beta chain described here comes from a study of blood T cell repertoires in COVID-19 (dated by TCRdb to 2018 to 2020). For the wider study: The collaborator samples originated in the United States, Italy and Spain and spanned the acute and convalescent phases of COVID-19. The material from the prospective study consisted of cDNA or gDNA derived from T cells, B-cell-depleted T cells, or PBMCs. A freely available public database, intended as a resource for researchers studying the immune response to SARS-CoV-2, is where the repertoires were released. Samples came from the ongoing ImmuneRACE study (first 160 participants) plus 1,254 subjects from 6 global collaborators. Nearly every sample came with metadata listing a de-identified subject ID, COVID-19 status, age in years and sex. Deeply sampled blood TCRbeta repertoires from subjects exposed to, actively infected with, or recovered from COVID-19 were included in the dataset. Where available, HLA class I and class II types were obtained from metadata supplied by the sample provider rather than from assay-based typing. General conclusions and limits of the study: How much clinical and demographic metadata was included differed by source and by participant, and the metadata was provided uncurated.

The CDR3 starts with the cysteine, ends with the phenylalanine, and has 14 residues. Left in the record is the CDR3 DNA by itself, 42 bases read in frame from the first base. Compared with germline, V lacks 6 bases and J lacks 8 bases; bases without a gene match: 8. The germline V gene (reference sequence) sets CDR1 to LGHDT and CDR2 to YNNKEL. In the prospective study, participants were 18 to 89 years old, resided in fewer than 25 geographic areas of the United States, and were enrolled through a virtual design. In the prospective study, cohorts were assigned on the basis of participant-reported clinical history obtained from a screening survey and a study questionnaire. A participant counted as exposed if, within 2 weeks of entering the study, that participant had been in contact with someone who had a PCR-confirmed or clinician-diagnosed COVID-19 case. In the prospective study, whole blood, serum and a nasopharyngeal or oropharyngeal swab were collected from each participant by mobile phlebotomists. Additional blood draws and questionnaires over an approximately two-month period could optionally be provided by prospective study participants. Before DNA extraction, prospective study blood samples were shipped either frozen or at room temperature.

Remarks on this clone: This clone's antigen is unknown. Base-call qualities are not available, and no considerably larger clone is one nucleotide away.

TCRbeta CDR3 regions were amplified from genomic DNA using the immunoSEQ Assay, a bias-controlled multiplex PCR. In the original analysis: The number of nucleated cells in each sample was estimated by amplification of reference gene primers within the assay. Sequence reads were collapsed and filtered to measure the absolute abundance of every unique TCRbeta CDR3 rearrangement. Productive Simpson clonality was computed per sample as the square root of Simpson's diversity index over productive rearrangements. TCRdb stores this immuneACCESS table with in-frame sequences only. Part of the clones is absent; in the studies checked, under half of the shortfall reflects unresolved V genes, and no reason is known for the rest. V and J calls and clone size follow that table, whereas D and trimming were derived from the DNA. This sample is represented by 220,000 or so clones; 90% of them were singletons. Over 12% of the sample is in the top ten clones.

Recombination joined TRBV3-1 (or the pseudogene TRBV3-2) with TRBJ2-1, with 9 middle bases fitting TRBD1. The sequence was collected from a young man who had been exposed to COVID-19. What was sequenced was PBMCs or T cells enriched from blood (not recorded which). The DNA is TGTGCCAGCAGTCCTAGGACAGGGGAACATGAGCAGTTCTTC. Translated, it reads CASSPRTGEHEQFF.